The text below deals with one TCR beta chain. Its antigen is unidentified. This record belongs to a study of monozygotic twins with inflammatory bowel disease. There were around 3,300 ng of total RNA used for each TCR library. From its re-call of the 5' RACE reads, TCRdb lists each CDR3 protein once, without DNA. The table gives approximately 400,000 distinct CDR3 sequences; the top ten clones make up 2.4% of it. Overall study findings and caveats: IBD patients shared fewer clonotypes with other individuals than healthy twins, especially patients with disease activity signs. Immunosuppressive treatment differences may have increased patient repertoire variability.

The receptor was derived from a human donor with ulcerative colitis or Crohn's disease, or a healthy co-twin of an affected twin (not recorded which). Sequencing input: blood.

The CDR3 protein is CASSQEVTALYGYTF. The chain joins TRBV4-2 to TRBJ1-2. From germline, CDR1 is LGHNA and CDR2 YNFKEQ. This CDR3 is 15 amino acids long.